The 18 T cell receptor beta chains listed next were all sequenced from one sample in a study of T cell responses to AZD1222 COVID-19 vaccine. This table comes from immunoSEQ multiplex PCR, and its TCRdb copy is limited to in-frame clones, with some not included. The table includes some 100,000 clones, approximately 87% detected once. Material: peripheral blood, obtained on day 0 of AZD1222 vaccination. The receptors were gathered from an adult in good health.

This rearrangement joins TRBV9 to TRBJ2-5; D gene unclear. Germline V gene sequence: CDR1 SGDLS, CDR2 YYNGEE. Trimming took 0 bases from V and 5 from J, leaving 11 bases between them. The CDR3 consists of 14 residues. CDR3 in amino acids: CASSVGGEAETQYF. The CDR3 bases are TGTGCCAGCAGCGTAGGGGGTGAAGCGGAGACCCAGTACTTC.

The V call is TRBV30, the J call TRBJ1-5; D unclear. The CDR3 is made up of 13 amino acids. Between the trimmed V and J ends, which lost 1 base and 9 bases, there was a span of 13 bases. Germline V gene lookup returns CDR1 GTSNPN and CDR2 SVGIG (reference sequence). CDR3 loop: CAWSEGGTGPQHF. CDR3 nucleotide sequence: TGTGCCTGGAGTGAGGGTGGTACGGGGCCCCAGCATTTT.

The J gene is TRBJ2-2, the V gene TRBV7-9; weak D call: TRBD2 (5 bases). Germline CDR1 reads SEHNR; CDR2 reads FQNEAQ (reference sequence). With 8 bases removed from V and 6 bases from J, the gap between germline ends came to 22 bases. This CDR3 comprises 16 residues. The CDR3 loop reads CASGSSGGGTAGELFF. CDR3 nucleotides: TGTGCCAGCGGCTCCAGCGGCGGAGGAACCGCCGGGGAGCTGTTTTTT.

The chain links TRBV7-8 to TRBJ2-5, with D perhaps TRBD1 (5 bases). CDR3 length: 14 residues. Trimming cost V 5 bases and J 2 bases, with 12 bases left between them. Germline-derived CDR1 and CDR2 are SGHVS and FQNEAQ. The CDR3 sequence is CASSIRRTQETQYF. The CDR3 DNA follows: TGTGCCAGCAGCATACGACGGACACAAGAGACCCAGTACTTC. The full variable domain, completed using reference TRBV7-8 and TRBJ2-5, is GAGVSQSPRYKVAKRGQDVALRCDPISGHVSLFWYQQALGQGPEFLTYFQNEAQLDKSGLPSDRFFAERPEGSVSTLKIQRTQQEDSAVYLCASSIRRTQETQYFGPGTRLLVL.

This chain uses TRBV3-1 (or the pseudogene TRBV3-2) with TRBJ2-1; TRBD2 matches 14 bases. Trimming removed 1 base from V and 5 bases from J; junction bases left unmatched: 7. Looked up from germline, CDR1 is LGHDT and CDR2 is YNNKEL (reference sequence). The CDR3 is 18 residues long. The CDR3 loop is CASSQGGLAGARDNEQFF. The CDR3 nucleotides read TGTGCCAGCAGCCAAGGGGGACTAGCGGGGGCAAGAGACAATGAGCAGTTCTTC.

This clone was seen a few times. This chain links TRBV11-3 with TRBJ1-6; D is ambiguous. Germline V lookup: CDR1 SGHNT, CDR2 YENEEA. The CDR3 length is 13 residues. V shed 0 bases and J shed 10 bases, with 7 bases lying between them. The CDR3 DNA reads TGTGCCAGCAGCTTAGATCAGGTCTCACCCCTCCACTTT. The encoded protein is CASSLDQVSPLHF.

The chain carries TRBV7-4 and TRBJ2-7; D is unresolved. Between the trimmed V and J ends, which lost 7 bases and 2 bases, there was a span of 12 bases. The CDR3 loop spans 13 amino acids. Germline values: CDR1 SGHVT, CDR2 SQSDAQ. CDR3 residues: CASTPLQPYEQYF. The CDR3 DNA follows: TGTGCCAGCACCCCCCTCCAACCCTACGAGCAGTACTTC.

This chain uses TRBV6-5 with TRBJ2-5; no definite D call. This CDR3 contains 15 residues. Trimming removed 0 bases at V and 3 bases at J, with 11 bases between. In germline, CDR1 is MNHEY, CDR2 SVGAGI. The CDR3 is CASSYSMSREETQYF. CDR3 bases: TGTGCCAGCAGTTACTCGATGTCCCGGGAAGAGACCCAGTACTTC.

This clone was seen only a few times. This chain connects TRBV6-1 to TRBJ1-1; D may be TRBD1 (5 bases). The length of the CDR3 is 16 residues. CDR1 and CDR2 from the germline V gene are MNHNS and SASEGT. V was clipped by 2 bases and J by 1 base, with 14 bases between them. For the CDR3, the DNA is TGTGCCAGCAGTGAAAAAGGACATACCTGGAACACTGAAGCTTTCTTT. Translation gives CASSEKGHTWNTEAFF.

This clone turned up a few times. This chain joins TRBV7-3 and TRBJ1-1; D is uncertain. With 3 bases removed from V and 1 base from J, the gap between germline ends came to 12 bases. The CDR3 is made up of 15 amino acids. Germline V gene lookup returns CDR1 SGHTA and CDR2 FQGTGA. The CDR3 spells CASSLDPRGNTEAFF. The CDR3 nucleotides read TGTGCCAGCAGCTTGGACCCTCGTGGGAACACTGAAGCTTTCTTT.

The chain joins TRBV5-1 to TRBJ1-4, with D maybe TRBD1 (6 bases). CDR1 is SGHRS and CDR2 is YFSETQ in the germline V gene. CDR3 length: 16 amino acids. The V and J ends lost 3 bases and 0 bases respectively, with 12 bases between them. CDR3 region: CASSWGLKATNEKLFF. CDR3 coding DNA: TGCGCCAGCAGCTGGGGGCTTAAGGCAACTAATGAAAAACTGTTTTTT. Based on the CDR3 plus reference TRBV5-1 and TRBJ1-4, the full variable domain is KAGVTQTPRYLIKTRGQQVTLSCSPISGHRSVSWYQQTPGQGLQFLFEYFSETQRNKGNFPGRFSGRQFSNSRSEMNVSTLELGDSALYLCASSWGLKATNEKLFFGSGTQLSVL.

V gene TRBV7-2 combines with J gene TRBJ2-7; 8 bases fit TRBD2. Germline CDR1 is SGHTA and CDR2 is FQGNSA. V gave up 2 bases and J gave up 2 bases; unmatched junction bases: 2. This CDR3 contains 14 residues. As DNA, the CDR3 is TGTGCCAGCAGCTTAACTAGCGGTACCTACGAGCAGTACTTC. It specifies CASSLTSGTYEQYF.

The chain joins TRBV19 to TRBJ1-2; D might be TRBD1 (5 bases). Per germline, CDR1 LNHDA and CDR2 SQIVND (reference sequence). CDR3 length: 14 residues. The V gene lost 5 bases and the J gene lost 1 base, with 11 bases spanning the gap. CDR3 in amino acids: CASSVGTNNYGYTF. The CDR3 DNA reads TGTGCCAGTAGTGTTGGGACGAATAACTATGGCTACACCTTC.

The rearrangement joins TRBV19 to TRBJ2-7; D possibly corresponds to TRBD2 (6 bases). V was shortened by 5 bases and J by 0 bases, with 14 bases between the two germline ends. The CDR3 is 15 amino acids. CDR1 and CDR2 from the germline V gene are LNHDA and SQIVND (reference sequence). For the CDR3, the DNA is TGTGCCAGTAGTGTTAGCGGACGGAGCTCCTACGAGCAGTACTTC. Its translation: CASSVSGRSSYEQYF. Full variable domain (remainder filled in from reference TRBV19 and TRBJ2-7): DGGITQSPKYLFRKEGQNVTLSCEQNLNHDAMYWYRQDPGQGLRLIYYSQIVNDFQKGDIAEGYSVSREKKESFPLTVTSAQKNPTAFYLCASSVSGRSSYEQYFGPGTRLTVT.

The CDR3 DNA reads as TGCAGTCCTTCTTACACTGAAGCTTTCTTT. Translation gives CSPSYTEAFF. This chain connects TRBV20-1 to TRBJ1-1; no firm D call. Trimming cost V 8 bases and J 3 bases, with 7 bases left between them. The CDR3 has 10 amino acids. CDR1 is DFQATT and CDR2 is SNEGSKA in the germline V gene (reference sequence).

This chain links TRBV3-1 (or the pseudogene TRBV3-2) with TRBJ2-3; no clear D gene. The CDR3 is 12 amino acids. Germline V gene data show CDR1 as LGHDT and CDR2 as YNNKEL (reference sequence). Trimming took 1 base from V and 3 from J, leaving 2 bases between them. In DNA, the CDR3 is TGTGCCAGCAGCCAAGTGACAGATACGCAGTATTTT. This translates into CASSQVTDTQYF.

V usage is TRBV7-9 and J usage is TRBJ1-6, with D possibly being TRBD1 (6 bases). V was cut by 4 bases and J by 10 bases, with 14 bases left in between. The CDR3 is 14 residues long. Germline values: CDR1 SEHNR, CDR2 FQNEAQ (reference sequence). The CDR3 bases are TGTGCCAGCAGCTATTCAGGGGCTCTCTCACCCCTCCACTTT. This sequence encodes CASSYSGALSPLHF.

The CDR3 coding sequence is TGTGCCAGCAGTCCCGGGCCCCGCAAATACGAGCAGTACTTC. Amino acid sequence: CASSPGPRKYEQYF. V gene TRBV3-1 (or the pseudogene TRBV3-2) combines with J gene TRBJ2-7; D remains unclear. Germline CDR1 reads LGHDT; CDR2 reads YNNKEL (reference sequence). The CDR3 contains 14 residues. V shed 6 bases and J shed 4 bases, with 16 bases lying between them.